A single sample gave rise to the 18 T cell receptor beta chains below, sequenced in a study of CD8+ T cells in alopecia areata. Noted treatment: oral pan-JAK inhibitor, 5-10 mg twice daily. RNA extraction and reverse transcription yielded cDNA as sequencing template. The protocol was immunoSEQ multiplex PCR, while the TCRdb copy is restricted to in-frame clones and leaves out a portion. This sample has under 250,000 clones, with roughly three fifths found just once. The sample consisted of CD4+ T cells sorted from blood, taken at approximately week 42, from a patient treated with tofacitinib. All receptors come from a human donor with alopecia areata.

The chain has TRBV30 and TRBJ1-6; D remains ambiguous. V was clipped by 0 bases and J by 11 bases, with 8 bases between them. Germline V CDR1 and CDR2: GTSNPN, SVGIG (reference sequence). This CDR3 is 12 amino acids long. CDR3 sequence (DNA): TGTGCCTGGAGTGTGAATCAACCACCCCTCCACTTT. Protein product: CAWSVNQPPLHF.

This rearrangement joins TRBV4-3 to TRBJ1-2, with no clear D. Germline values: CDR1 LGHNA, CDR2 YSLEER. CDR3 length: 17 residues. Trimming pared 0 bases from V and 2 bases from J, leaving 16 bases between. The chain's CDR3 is CASSQDLGQANNYGYTF. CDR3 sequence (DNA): TGCGCCAGCAGCCAAGATCTTGGGCAGGCCAACAACTATGGCTACACCTTC.

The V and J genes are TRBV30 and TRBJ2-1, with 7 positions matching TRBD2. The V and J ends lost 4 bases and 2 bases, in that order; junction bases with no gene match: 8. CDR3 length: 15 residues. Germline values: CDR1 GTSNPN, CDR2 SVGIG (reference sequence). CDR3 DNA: TGTGCCTGGACCCCAGGGCTAGCGGCCTACAATGAGCAGTTCTTC. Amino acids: CAWTPGLAAYNEQFF.

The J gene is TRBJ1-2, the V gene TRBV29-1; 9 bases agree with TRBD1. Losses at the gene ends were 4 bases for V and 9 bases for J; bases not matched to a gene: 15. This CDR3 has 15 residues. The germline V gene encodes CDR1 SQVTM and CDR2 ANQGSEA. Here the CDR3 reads CSVGMRQGDGGRYTF. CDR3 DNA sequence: TGCAGCGTTGGTATGAGACAGGGGGACGGTGGCCGCTACACCTTC.

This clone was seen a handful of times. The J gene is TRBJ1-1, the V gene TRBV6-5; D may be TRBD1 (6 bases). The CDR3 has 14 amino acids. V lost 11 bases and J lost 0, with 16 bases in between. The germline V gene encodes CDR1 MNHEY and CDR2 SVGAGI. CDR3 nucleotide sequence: TGTGCCGCAAGACCCGGACAGATGAACACTGAAGCTTTCTTT. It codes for CAARPGQMNTEAFF.

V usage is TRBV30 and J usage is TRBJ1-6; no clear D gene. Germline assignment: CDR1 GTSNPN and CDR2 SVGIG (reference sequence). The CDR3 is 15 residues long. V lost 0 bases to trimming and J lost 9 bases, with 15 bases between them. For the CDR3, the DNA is TGTGCCTGGAGTGTAGAGGGCTTCGCTTCTTCACCCCTCCACTTT. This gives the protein CAWSVEGFASSPLHF.

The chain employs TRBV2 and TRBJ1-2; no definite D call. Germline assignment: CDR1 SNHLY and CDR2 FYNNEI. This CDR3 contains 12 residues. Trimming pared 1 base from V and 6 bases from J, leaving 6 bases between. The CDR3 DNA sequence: TGTGCCAGCAGTGAAGGTCTGGATGGCTACACCTTC. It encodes CASSEGLDGYTF.

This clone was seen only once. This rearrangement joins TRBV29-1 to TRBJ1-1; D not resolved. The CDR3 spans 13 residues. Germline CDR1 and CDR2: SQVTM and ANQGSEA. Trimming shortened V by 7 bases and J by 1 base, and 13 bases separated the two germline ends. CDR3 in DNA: TGCAGCGCCAGCCTGGAACCGAACACTGAAGCTTTCTTT. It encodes CSASLEPNTEAFF.

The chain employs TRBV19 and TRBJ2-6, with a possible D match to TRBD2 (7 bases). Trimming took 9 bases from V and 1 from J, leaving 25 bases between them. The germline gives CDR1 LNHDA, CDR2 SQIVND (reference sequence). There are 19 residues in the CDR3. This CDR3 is CASPLRGGRLISGANVLTF. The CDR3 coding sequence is TGTGCCAGCCCGTTAAGGGGGGGCAGGTTGATTTCTGGGGCCAACGTCCTGACTTTC.

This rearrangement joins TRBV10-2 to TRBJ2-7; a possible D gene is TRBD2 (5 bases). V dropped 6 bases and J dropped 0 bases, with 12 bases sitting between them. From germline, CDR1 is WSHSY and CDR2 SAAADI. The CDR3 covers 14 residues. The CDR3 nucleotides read TGCGCCAGCAGGGACTCCCCGAGCTCCTACGAGCAGTACTTC. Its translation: CASRDSPSSYEQYF.

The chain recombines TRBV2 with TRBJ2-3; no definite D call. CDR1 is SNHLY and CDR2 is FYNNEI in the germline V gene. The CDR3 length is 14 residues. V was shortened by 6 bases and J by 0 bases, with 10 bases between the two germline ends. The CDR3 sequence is CASSLGRSTDTQYF. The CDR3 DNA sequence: TGTGCCAGCAGCTTGGGCCGGAGCACAGATACGCAGTATTTT.

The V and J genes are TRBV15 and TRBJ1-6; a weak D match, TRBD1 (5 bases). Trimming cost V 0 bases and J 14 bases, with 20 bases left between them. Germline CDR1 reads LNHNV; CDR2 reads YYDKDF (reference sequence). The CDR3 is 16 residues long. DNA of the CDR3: TGTGCCACCAGCAGAGATAGTGCAGGGTCTTTTCCGACCCTCCACTTT. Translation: CATSRDSAGSFPTLHF.

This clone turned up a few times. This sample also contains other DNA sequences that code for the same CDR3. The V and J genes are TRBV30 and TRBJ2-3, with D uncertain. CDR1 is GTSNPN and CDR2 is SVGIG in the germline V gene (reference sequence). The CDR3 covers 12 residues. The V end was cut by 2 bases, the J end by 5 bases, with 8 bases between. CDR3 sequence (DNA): TGTGCCTGGAGTCCTTTGGGAGATACGCAGTATTTT. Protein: CAWSPLGDTQYF.

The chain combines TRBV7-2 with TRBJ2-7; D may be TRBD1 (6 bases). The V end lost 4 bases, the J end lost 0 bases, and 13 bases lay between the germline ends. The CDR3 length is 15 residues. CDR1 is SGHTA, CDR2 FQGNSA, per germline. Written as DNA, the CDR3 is TGTGCCAGCAGCTCCTCCGGACAGAGCTCCTACGAGCAGTACTTC. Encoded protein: CASSSSGQSSYEQYF.

The DNA of the CDR3 is TGTGCCACCAGGACATTGGGGCACGGGCAGCCCCAGCATTTT. The encoded protein is CATRTLGHGQPQHF. The chain uses TRBV27 and TRBJ1-5, with D tentatively TRBD1 (5 bases). The V end lost 10 bases, the J end lost 7 bases, and 20 bases lay between the germline ends. Per the germline V gene, CDR1 is MNHEY and CDR2 is SMNVEV (reference sequence). This CDR3 comprises 14 residues.

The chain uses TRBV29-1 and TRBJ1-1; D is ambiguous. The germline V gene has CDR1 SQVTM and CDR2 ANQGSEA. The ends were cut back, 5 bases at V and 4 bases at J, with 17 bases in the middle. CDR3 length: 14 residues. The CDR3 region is CSVPFVGGSTEAFF. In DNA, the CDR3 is TGCAGCGTTCCTTTTGTGGGAGGAAGCACTGAAGCTTTCTTT.

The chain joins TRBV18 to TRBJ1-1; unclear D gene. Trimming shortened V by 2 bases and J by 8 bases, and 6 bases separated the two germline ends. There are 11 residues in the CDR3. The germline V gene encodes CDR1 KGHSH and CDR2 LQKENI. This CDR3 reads CASSPSVEAFF. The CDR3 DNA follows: TGTGCCAGCTCACCATCTGTGGAAGCTTTCTTT.

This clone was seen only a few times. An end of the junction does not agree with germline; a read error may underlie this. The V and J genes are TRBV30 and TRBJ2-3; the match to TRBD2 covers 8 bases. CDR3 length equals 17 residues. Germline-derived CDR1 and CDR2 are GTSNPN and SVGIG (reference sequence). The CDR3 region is CAWRPLSGTRGTDTQYF. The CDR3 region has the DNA TGTGCCTGGAGGCCCCTCTCCGGGACTAGGGGCACGGATACGCAGTATTTT.